Listed below are T cell receptor beta chains from one sample, sequenced in a study of shared clonotypes between healthy human individuals. The protocol was immunoSEQ multiplex PCR, while the TCRdb copy is restricted to in-frame clones and leaves out a portion. This table has 2 million to 3 million clones, roughly 93% appearing once. Sequencing input: naive CD4+ T cells from PBMCs. Source of these receptors: a man aged 18 to 29 in good health. Some clones in this sample may be carry-over from other donors' samples. Each CDR3 is given with its conserved first and last residue. The D gene is left open where the match is weak. A row's size may be missing; if present it is once, few, many or a size class.

D gene	J gene	V gene	clone size	CDR3 protein	CDR3 DNA
.	TRBJ2-3	TRBV7-9	.	CASSLVADTDTQYF	TGTGCCAGCAGCTTAGTCGCCGACACAGATACGCAGTATTTT
.	TRBJ1-4	TRBV7-2	.	CASTGFQGQKLFF	TGTGCCAGCACCGGTTTTCAGGGGCAGAAACTGTTTTTT
TRBD1	TRBJ2-5	TRBV4-2	.	CASSPGTGKGETQYF	TGTGCCAGCAGCCCTGGGACAGGGAAGGGAGAGACCCAGTACTTC
TRBD1	TRBJ2-7	TRBV28	.	CASRRGQPPYEQYF	TGTGCCAGCAGACGGGGACAGCCTCCCTACGAGCAGTACTTC
.	TRBJ2-2	TRBV4-2	.	CASSQEFGGNTGELFF	TGTGCCAGCAGCCAAGAGTTTGGCGGGAACACCGGGGAGCTGTTTTTT
TRBD2	TRBJ2-3	TRBV5-1	.	CASSLVPAGPTDTQYF	TGCGCCAGCAGCTTGGTTCCAGCGGGACCCACAGATACGCAGTATTTT
TRBD1	TRBJ2-1	TRBV5-8	.	CASSPGRTGFDEQFF	TGTGCCAGCAGCCCTGGGCGGACAGGGTTCGATGAGCAGTTCTTC
.	TRBJ2-3	TRBV5-1	once	CASSPVSVSDTQYF	TGCGCCAGCAGTCCTGTCTCGGTTTCTGATACGCAGTATTTT
.	TRBJ1-1	TRBV5-1	.	CASSFVGQVNTEAFF	TGCGCCAGCAGCTTCGTCGGGCAGGTGAACACTGAAGCTTTCTTT
TRBD1	TRBJ1-2	TRBV19	.	CASSPQQGNGYTF	TGTGCCAGTAGTCCACAACAGGGGAATGGCTACACCTTC
TRBD1	TRBJ1-2	TRBV5-1	few	CASSLSGGDYGYTF	TGCGCCAGCAGCTTGTCAGGGGGAGACTATGGCTACACCTTC
.	TRBJ1-2	TRBV6-6	.	CASSSSGGGYTF	TGTGCCAGCAGTTCGTCAGGTGGTGGCTACACCTTC
.	TRBJ2-3	TRBV11-2	.	CASSLVRPGTDTQYF	TGTGCCAGCAGCTTAGTCCGGCCTGGGACAGATACGCAGTATTTT
TRBD2	TRBJ2-1	TRBV5-1	.	CASSLVLAGSEQFF	TGCGCCAGCAGCTTGGTACTAGCGGGAAGTGAGCAGTTCTTC
.	TRBJ1-5	TRBV6-1	.	CASNKGGEGQPQHF	TGTGCCAGCAACAAGGGAGGGGAGGGTCAGCCCCAGCATTTT
.	TRBJ2-3	TRBV18	.	CASSPGISPATDTQYF	TGTGCCAGCTCACCAGGGATCTCTCCGGCCACAGATACGCAGTATTTT
.	TRBJ2-7	TRBV28	few	CASSLGGYEQYF	TGTGCCAGCAGTTTAGGGGGCTACGAGCAGTACTTC
.	TRBJ2-5	TRBV7-9	.	CASSWGREREETQYF	TGTGCCAGCAGCTGGGGGCGGGAGCGTGAAGAGACCCAGTACTTC
TRBD1	TRBJ2-6	TRBV28	.	CASSLTGGPGANVLTF	TGTGCCAGCAGTCTGACAGGGGGACCTGGGGCCAACGTCCTGACTTTC
.	TRBJ2-3	TRBV4-1	.	CASSHPADTQYF	TGCGCCAGCAGCCACCCCGCAGATACGCAGTATTTT
.	TRBJ2-2	TRBV9	.	CASSVSRGGGTGELFF	TGTGCCAGCAGCGTATCAAGGGGAGGAGGCACCGGGGAGCTGTTTTTT
.	TRBJ1-2	TRBV5-4	.	CASSFGRAFDYGYTF	TGTGCCAGCAGCTTTGGCAGGGCTTTTGACTATGGCTACACCTTC
.	TRBJ1-4	TRBV25-1	.	CASSETGPTNEKLFF	TGTGCCAGCAGTGAAACGGGTCCAACTAATGAAAAACTGTTTTTT
TRBD1	TRBJ1-1	TRBV7-8	.	CASSQNRQGRTEAFF	TGTGCCAGCAGCCAAAATCGACAGGGGCGGACTGAAGCTTTCTTT
TRBD1	TRBJ2-6	TRBV18	.	CASSPVGQGSSGANVLTF	TGTGCCAGCTCACCGGTGGGACAGGGATCCTCTGGGGCCAACGTCCTGACTTTC
TRBD1	TRBJ2-7	TRBV4-1	once	CASSQADRGSTKLYEQYF	TGCGCCAGCAGCCAAGCCGACAGGGGGTCTACAAAATTATACGAGCAGTACTTC
.	TRBJ2-5	TRBV29-1	.	CSVVTGTETQYF	TGCAGCGTCGTAACAGGGACAGAGACCCAGTACTTC
TRBD2	TRBJ2-1	TRBV9	.	CASSVASGGSYNEQFF	TGTGCCAGCAGCGTAGCTTCGGGGGGCTCCTACAATGAGCAGTTCTTC
.	TRBJ2-1	TRBV28	.	CASKWGGDAYNEQFF	TGTGCCAGCAAATGGGGAGGCGACGCCTACAATGAGCAGTTCTTC
.	TRBJ1-1	TRBV28	few	CACSRGHSEAFF	TGTGCCTGTTCCAGGGGTCACTCCGAAGCTTTCTTT
.	TRBJ2-7	TRBV18	.	CASSPPAGSYEQYF	TGTGCCAGCTCACCACCGGCGGGCTCCTACGAGCAGTACTTC
.	TRBJ2-2	TRBV28	once	CASSYGTGRLF	TGTGCCAGCAGCTATGGGACGGGGCGGCTTTTT
.	TRBJ2-7	TRBV5-1	.	CASSPTTGEVEQYF	TGCGCCAGCAGTCCGACGACAGGAGAGGTCGAGCAGTACTTC
.	TRBJ2-1	TRBV29-1	.	CSVEVIGQEFF	TGCAGCGTTGAAGTAATAGGCCAGGAGTTCTTC
TRBD1	TRBJ2-7	TRBV7-9	.	CASSSGTGPYEQYF	TGTGCCAGCAGCTCGGGGACAGGCCCCTACGAGCAGTACTTC
.	TRBJ1-1	TRBV2	once	CASSEALANTEAFF	TGTGCCAGCAGTGAAGCGTTAGCGAACACTGAAGCTTTCTTT
.	TRBJ1-3	TRBV19	.	CASSMGGSLSGNTIYF	TGTGCCAGTAGTATGGGGGGCTCGCTCTCTGGAAACACCATATATTTT
TRBD1	TRBJ1-1	TRBV5-4	few	CASSSPGTANTEAFF	TGTGCCAGCAGCTCTCCCGGGACAGCGAACACTGAAGCTTTCTTT
.	TRBJ2-7	TRBV5-1	once	CASSIPGYEQYF	TGCGCCAGCAGCATCCCGGGTTACGAGCAGTACTTC
.	TRBJ1-2	TRBV28	.	CASSYGRQGYGYTF	TGTGCCAGCAGCTACGGAAGGCAGGGCTATGGCTACACCTTC
.	TRBJ1-5	TRBV7-2	.	CASSLNSNQPQHF	TGTGCCAGCAGCTTAAATAGCAATCAGCCCCAGCATTTT
.	TRBJ2-7	TRBV4-1	.	CASSQGWQGLSYEQYF	TGCGCCAGCAGCCAAGGGTGGCAGGGTCTCTCCTACGAGCAGTACTTC
.	TRBJ2-7	TRBV7-2	.	CASSLVFTYEQYF	TGTGCCAGCAGCTTAGTCTTTACTTACGAGCAGTACTTC
.	TRBJ1-5	TRBV28	.	CASSLGDRTNQPQHF	TGTGCCAGCAGTTTAGGCGACAGGACCAATCAGCCCCAGCATTTT
.	TRBJ2-1	TRBV20-1	.	CSASLANEQFF	TGCAGTGCTAGCTTGGCCAATGAGCAGTTCTTC
.	TRBJ2-2	TRBV12-5	.	CASGNPTNTGELFF	TGTGCTAGTGGTAACCCCACGAACACCGGGGAGCTGTTTTTT
TRBD1	TRBJ2-5	TRBV18	.	CASSPPEGGRLETQYF	TGTGCCAGCTCACCACCGGAAGGGGGCAGGTTGGAGACCCAGTACTTC
TRBD1	TRBJ1-2	TRBV4-1	.	CASSLGTVDYGYTF	TGCGCCAGCAGCCTCGGGACAGTCGATTATGGCTACACCTTC
TRBD2	TRBJ2-5	TRBV5-1	.	CASSLNAGAVQETQYF	TGCGCCAGCAGCTTGAATGCGGGAGCAGTCCAAGAGACCCAGTACTTC
TRBD2	TRBJ2-1	TRBV9	.	CASSVGASGGYNEQFF	TGTGCCAGCAGCGTAGGGGCTAGCGGGGGGTACAATGAGCAGTTCTTC
TRBD2	TRBJ2-1	TRBV18	.	CASSSREGPWFF	TGTGCCAGCTCGTCGCGGGAGGGCCCATGGTTCTTC
.	TRBJ2-7	TRBV28	.	CASSLPAYYEQYF	TGTGCCAGCAGTTTACCAGCTTACTACGAGCAGTACTTC
.	TRBJ1-5	TRBV6-6	.	CASRLNRAQPQHF	TGTGCCAGCCGGCTAAACAGGGCTCAGCCCCAGCATTTT
TRBD1	TRBJ2-2	TRBV2	.	CASSLDRVSNTGELFF	TGTGCCAGCAGTCTTGACAGGGTTTCGAACACCGGGGAGCTGTTTTTT
.	TRBJ1-5	TRBV30	.	CAWSLGGPGQPQHF	TGTGCCTGGAGTCTCGGGGGGCCGGGTCAGCCCCAGCATTTT